This entry is about one T cell receptor beta chain. The CDR3 sequence is 13 residues long. Trimming removed 4 bases from V and 4 bases from J; junction bases left unmatched: 2. CDR1 SGHAT and CDR2 FQNNGV come from the germline V gene. Seattle participants joined during active infection and were tracked over time. TCRdb keeps only in-frame clones here, not all; method: immunoSEQ multiplex PCR. Here the sample spans about 530,000 clones, about 89% being singletons. This record belongs to a study of blood T cell repertoires in COVID-19. The chain is built from TRBV11-2 and TRBJ2-5; 8 nucleotides match TRBD1. The clonotype comes from a woman aged 45-65 years with COVID-19, enrolled during active disease. The sequencing sample was made of peripheral blood. CDR3 sequence: CASSYGQGETQYF. The CDR3 nucleotides are TGTGCCAGCAGCTACGGACAGGGAGAGACCCAGTACTTC.